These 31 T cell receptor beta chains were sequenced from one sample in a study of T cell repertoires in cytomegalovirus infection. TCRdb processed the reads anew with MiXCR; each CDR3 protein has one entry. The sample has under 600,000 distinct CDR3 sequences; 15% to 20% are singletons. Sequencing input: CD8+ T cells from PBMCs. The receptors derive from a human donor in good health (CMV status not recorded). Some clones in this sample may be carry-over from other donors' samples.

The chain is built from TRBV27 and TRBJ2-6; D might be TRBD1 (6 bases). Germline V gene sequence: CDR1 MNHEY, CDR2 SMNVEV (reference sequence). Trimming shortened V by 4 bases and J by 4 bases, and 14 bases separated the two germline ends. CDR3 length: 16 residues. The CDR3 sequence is CASSSNRVIGANVLTF. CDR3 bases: TGTGCCAGCAGTTCCAACAGGGTGATAGGGGCCAACGTCCTGACTTTC.

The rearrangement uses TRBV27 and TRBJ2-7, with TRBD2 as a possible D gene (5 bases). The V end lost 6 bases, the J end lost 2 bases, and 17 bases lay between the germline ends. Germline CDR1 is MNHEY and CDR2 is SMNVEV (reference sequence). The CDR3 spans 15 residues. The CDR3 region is CASRSSGGPTYEQYF. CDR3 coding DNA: TGTGCCAGCAGATCATCTGGCGGGCCGACCTACGAGCAGTACTTC.

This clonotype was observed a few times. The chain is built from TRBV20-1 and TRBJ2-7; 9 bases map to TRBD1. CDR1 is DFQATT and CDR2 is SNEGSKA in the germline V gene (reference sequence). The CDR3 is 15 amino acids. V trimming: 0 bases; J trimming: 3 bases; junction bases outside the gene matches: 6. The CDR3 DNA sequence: TGCAGTGCTAGAGATCGGGGGACAGGGTTCTACGAGCAGTACTTC. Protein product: CSARDRGTGFYEQYF.

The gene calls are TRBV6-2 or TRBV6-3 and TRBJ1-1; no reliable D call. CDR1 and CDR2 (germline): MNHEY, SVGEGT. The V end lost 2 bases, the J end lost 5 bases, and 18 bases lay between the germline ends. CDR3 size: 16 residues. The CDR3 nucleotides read TGTGCCAGCAGTTACCCCCCCTGGGGAGAACAGACTGAAGCTTTCTTT. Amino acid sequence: CASSYPPWGEQTEAFF.

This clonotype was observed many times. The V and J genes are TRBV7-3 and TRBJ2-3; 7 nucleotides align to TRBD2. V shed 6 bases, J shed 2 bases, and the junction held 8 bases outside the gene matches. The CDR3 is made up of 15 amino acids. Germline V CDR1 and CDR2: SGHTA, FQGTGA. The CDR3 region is CASSPSGGNTDTQYF. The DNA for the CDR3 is TGTGCCAGCAGTCCTAGCGGTGGGAACACAGATACGCAGTATTTT.

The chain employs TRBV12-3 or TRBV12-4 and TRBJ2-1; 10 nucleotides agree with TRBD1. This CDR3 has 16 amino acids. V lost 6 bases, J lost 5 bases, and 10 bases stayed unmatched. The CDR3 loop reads CASSSRRDRGNNEQFF. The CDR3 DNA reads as TGTGCCAGCAGCTCCAGACGGGACAGGGGAAACAATGAGCAGTTCTTC.

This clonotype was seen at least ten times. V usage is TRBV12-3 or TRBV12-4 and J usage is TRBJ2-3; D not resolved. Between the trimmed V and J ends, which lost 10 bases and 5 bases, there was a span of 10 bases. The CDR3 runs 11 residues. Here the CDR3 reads CATSVGDTQYF. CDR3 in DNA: TGTGCCACCTCAGTAGGAGATACGCAGTATTTT.

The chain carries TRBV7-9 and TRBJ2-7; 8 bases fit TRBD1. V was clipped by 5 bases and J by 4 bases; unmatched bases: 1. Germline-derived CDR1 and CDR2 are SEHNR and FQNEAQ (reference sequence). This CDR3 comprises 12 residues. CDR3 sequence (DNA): TGTGCCAGCAGCAACAGGGGGTACGAGCAGTACTTC. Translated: CASSNRGYEQYF.

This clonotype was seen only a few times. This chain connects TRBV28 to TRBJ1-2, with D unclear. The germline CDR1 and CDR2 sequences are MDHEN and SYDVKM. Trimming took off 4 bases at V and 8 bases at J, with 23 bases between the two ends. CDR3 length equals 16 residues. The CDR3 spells CASSSPDELTLWGYTF. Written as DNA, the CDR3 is TGTGCCAGCAGTTCCCCCGATGAGCTAACCCTATGGGGCTACACCTTC.

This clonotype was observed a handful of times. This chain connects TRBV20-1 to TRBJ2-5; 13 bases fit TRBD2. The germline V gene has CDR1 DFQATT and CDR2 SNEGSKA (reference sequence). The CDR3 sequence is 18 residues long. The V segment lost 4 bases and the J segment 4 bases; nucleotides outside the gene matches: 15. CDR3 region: CSATNLLAGGLTGETQYF. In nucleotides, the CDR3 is TGCAGTGCTACCAACCTACTAGCGGGGGGGCTCACGGGAGAGACCCAGTACTTC.

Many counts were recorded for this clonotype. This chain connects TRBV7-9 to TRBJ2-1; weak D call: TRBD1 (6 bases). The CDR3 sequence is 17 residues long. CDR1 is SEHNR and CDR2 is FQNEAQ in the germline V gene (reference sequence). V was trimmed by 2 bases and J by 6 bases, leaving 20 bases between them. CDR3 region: CASSLSPGTTWSNEQFF. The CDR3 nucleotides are TGTGCCAGCAGCTTAAGCCCCGGGACAACTTGGAGCAATGAGCAGTTCTTC. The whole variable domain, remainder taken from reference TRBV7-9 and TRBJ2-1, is DTGVSQNPRHKITKRGQNVTFRCDPISEHNRLYWYRQTLGQGPEFLTYFQNEAQLEKSRLLSDRFSAERPKGSFSTLEIQRTEQGDSAMYLCASSLSPGTTWSNEQFFGPGTRLTVL.

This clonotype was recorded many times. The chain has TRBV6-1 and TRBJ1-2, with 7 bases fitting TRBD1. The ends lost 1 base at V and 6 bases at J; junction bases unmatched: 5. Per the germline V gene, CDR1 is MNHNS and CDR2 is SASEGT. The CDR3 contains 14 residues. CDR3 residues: CASSEDPGGDGYTF. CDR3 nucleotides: TGTGCCAGCAGTGAAGACCCAGGGGGAGATGGCTACACCTTC.

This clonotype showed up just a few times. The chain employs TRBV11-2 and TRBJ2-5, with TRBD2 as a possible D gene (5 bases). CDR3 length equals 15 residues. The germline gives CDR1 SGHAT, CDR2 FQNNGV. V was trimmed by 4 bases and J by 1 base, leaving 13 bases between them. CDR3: CASSSTTGFQETQYF. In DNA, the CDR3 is TGTGCCAGCAGCTCCACGACGGGGTTCCAAGAGACCCAGTACTTC. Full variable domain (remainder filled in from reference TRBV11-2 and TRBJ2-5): EAGVAQSPRYKIIEKRQSVAFWCNPISGHATLYWYQQILGQGPKLLIQFQNNGVVDDSQLPKDRFSAERLKGVDSTLKIQPAKLEDSAVYLCASSSTTGFQETQYFGPGTRLLVL.

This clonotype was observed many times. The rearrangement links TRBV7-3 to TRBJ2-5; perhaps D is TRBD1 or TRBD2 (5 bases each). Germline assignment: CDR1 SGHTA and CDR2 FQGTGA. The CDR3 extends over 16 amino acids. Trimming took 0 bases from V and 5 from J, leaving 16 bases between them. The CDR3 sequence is CASSLTSGQGRETQYF. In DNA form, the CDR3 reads TGTGCCAGCAGCTTAACGTCTGGTCAGGGACGGGAGACCCAGTACTTC.

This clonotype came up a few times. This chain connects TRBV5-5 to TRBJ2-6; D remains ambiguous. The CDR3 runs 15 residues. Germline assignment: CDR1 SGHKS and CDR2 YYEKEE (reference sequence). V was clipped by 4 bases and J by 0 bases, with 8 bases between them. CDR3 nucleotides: TGTGCCAGCAGCGGTACCAGCTCTGGGGCCAACGTCCTGACTTTC. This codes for CASSGTSSGANVLTF.

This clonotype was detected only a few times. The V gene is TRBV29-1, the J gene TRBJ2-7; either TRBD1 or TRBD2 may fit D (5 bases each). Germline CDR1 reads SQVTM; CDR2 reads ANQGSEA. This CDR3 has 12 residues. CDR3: CTLRDGLYEQYF. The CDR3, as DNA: TGCACCCTCCGGGACGGATTGTACGAGCAGTACTTC.

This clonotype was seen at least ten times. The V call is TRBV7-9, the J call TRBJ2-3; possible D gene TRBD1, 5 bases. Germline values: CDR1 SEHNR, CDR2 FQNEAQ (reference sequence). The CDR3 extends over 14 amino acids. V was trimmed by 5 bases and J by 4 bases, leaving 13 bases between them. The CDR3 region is CASSTLRGPDTQYF. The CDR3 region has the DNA TGTGCCAGCAGCACCTTAAGGGGCCCAGATACGCAGTATTTT.

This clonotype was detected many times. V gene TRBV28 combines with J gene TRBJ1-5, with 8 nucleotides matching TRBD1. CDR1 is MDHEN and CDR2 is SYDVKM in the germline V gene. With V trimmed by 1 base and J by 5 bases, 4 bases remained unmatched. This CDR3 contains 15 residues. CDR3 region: CASSLSSDRDQPQHF. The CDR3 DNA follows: TGTGCCAGCAGTTTATCTTCGGACAGGGATCAGCCCCAGCATTTT.

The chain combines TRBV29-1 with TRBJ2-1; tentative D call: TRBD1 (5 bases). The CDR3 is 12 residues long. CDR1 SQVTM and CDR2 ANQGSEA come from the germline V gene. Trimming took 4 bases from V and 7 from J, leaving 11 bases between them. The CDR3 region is CSVGGRVNEQFF. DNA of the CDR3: TGCAGCGTTGGCGGCAGGGTTAATGAGCAGTTCTTC.

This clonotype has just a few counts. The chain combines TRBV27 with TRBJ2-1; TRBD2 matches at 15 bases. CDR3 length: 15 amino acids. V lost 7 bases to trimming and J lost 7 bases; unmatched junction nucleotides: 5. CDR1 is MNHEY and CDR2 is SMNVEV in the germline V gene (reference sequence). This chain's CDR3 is CASTPGTSGRNEQFF. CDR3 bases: TGTGCCAGCACCCCCGGGACTAGCGGGAGGAATGAGCAGTTCTTC.

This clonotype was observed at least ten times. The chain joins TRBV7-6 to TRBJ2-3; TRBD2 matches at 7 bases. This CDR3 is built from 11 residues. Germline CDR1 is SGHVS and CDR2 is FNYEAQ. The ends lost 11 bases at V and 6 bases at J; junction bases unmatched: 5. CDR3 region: CAVQGGDTQYF. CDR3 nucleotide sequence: TGTGCCGTCCAGGGAGGGGATACGCAGTATTTT.

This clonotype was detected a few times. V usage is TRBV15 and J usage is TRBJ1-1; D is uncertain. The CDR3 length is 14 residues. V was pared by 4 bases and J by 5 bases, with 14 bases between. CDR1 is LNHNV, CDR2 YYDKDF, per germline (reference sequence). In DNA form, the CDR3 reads TGTGCCACCAGCACGGGCCAATTGACGACTGAAGCTTTCTTT. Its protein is CATSTGQLTTEAFF.

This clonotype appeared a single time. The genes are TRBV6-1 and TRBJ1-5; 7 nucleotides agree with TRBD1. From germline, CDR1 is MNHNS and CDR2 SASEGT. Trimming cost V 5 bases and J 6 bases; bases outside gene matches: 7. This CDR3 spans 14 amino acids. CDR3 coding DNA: TGTGCCAGCAGTACCCGACAGGGTGGTCAGCCCCAGCATTTT. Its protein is CASSTRQGGQPQHF.

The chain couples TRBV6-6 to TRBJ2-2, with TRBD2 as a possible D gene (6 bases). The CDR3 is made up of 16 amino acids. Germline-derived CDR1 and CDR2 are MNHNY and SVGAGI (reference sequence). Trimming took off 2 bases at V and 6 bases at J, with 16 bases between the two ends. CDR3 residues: CASSYPPEGSAGELFF. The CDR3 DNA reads TGTGCCAGCAGTTACCCCCCGGAGGGTTCGGCCGGGGAGCTGTTTTTT.

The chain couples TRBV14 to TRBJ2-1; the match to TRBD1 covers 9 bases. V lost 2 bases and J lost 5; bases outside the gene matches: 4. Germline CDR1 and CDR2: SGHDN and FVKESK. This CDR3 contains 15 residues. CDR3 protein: CASSQTTGGDNEQFF. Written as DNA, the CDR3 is TGTGCCAGCAGCCAAACGACAGGGGGGGACAATGAGCAGTTCTTC.

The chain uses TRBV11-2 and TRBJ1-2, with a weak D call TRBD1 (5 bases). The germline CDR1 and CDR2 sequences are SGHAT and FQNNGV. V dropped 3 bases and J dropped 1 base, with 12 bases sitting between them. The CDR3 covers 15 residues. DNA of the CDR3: TGTGCCAGCAGCTTGGGGCCTGAGGTTAACTATGGCTACACCTTC. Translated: CASSLGPEVNYGYTF.

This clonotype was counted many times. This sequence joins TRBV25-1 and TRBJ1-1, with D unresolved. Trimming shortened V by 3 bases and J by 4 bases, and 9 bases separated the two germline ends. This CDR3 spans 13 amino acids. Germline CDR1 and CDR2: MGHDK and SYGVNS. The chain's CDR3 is CASSETRPTEAFF. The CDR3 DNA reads TGTGCCAGCAGTGAGACGCGGCCCACTGAAGCTTTCTTT.

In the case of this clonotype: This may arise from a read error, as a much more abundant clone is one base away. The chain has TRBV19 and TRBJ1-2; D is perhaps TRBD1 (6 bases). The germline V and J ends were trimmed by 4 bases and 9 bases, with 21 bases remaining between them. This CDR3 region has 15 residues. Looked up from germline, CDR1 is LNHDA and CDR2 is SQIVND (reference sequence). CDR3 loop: CASSKLDSPRYSYTF. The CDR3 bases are TGTGCCAGTAGTAAGCTGGACAGCCCTAGGTATAGCTACACCTTC. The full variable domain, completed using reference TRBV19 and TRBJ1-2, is DGGITQSPKYLFRKEGQNVTLSCEQNLNHDAMYWYRQDPGQGLRLIYYSQIVNDFQKGDIAEGYSVSREKKESFPLTVTSAQKNPTAFYLCASSKLDSPRYSYTFGSGTRLTVV.

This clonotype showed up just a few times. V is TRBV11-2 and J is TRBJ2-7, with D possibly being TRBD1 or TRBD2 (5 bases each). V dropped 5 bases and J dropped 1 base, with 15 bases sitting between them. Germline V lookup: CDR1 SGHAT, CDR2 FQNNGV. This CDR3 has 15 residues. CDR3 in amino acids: CASSREGVRSYEQYF. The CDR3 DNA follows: TGTGCCAGCAGCCGGGAAGGGGTGAGATCCTACGAGCAGTACTTC.

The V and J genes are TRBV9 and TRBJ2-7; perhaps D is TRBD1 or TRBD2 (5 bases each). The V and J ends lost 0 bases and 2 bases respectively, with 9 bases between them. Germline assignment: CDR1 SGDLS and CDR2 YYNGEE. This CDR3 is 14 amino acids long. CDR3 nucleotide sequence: TGTGCCAGCAGCGTAGGTGGGGGTGCCTACGAGCAGTACTTC. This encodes CASSVGGGAYEQYF. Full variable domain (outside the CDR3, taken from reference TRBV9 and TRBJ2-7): DSGVTQTPKHLITATGQRVTLRCSPRSGDLSVYWYQQSLDQGLQFLIQYYNGEERAKGNILERFSAQQFPDLHSELNLSSLELGDSALYFCASSVGGGAYEQYFGPGTRLTVT.

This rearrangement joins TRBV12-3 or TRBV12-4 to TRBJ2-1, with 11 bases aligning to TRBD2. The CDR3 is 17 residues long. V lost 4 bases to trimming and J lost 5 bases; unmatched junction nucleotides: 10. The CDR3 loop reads CASSSSSGGLHNNEQFF. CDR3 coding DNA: TGTGCCAGCAGTTCTTCTAGCGGGGGGCTTCATAACAATGAGCAGTTCTTC.